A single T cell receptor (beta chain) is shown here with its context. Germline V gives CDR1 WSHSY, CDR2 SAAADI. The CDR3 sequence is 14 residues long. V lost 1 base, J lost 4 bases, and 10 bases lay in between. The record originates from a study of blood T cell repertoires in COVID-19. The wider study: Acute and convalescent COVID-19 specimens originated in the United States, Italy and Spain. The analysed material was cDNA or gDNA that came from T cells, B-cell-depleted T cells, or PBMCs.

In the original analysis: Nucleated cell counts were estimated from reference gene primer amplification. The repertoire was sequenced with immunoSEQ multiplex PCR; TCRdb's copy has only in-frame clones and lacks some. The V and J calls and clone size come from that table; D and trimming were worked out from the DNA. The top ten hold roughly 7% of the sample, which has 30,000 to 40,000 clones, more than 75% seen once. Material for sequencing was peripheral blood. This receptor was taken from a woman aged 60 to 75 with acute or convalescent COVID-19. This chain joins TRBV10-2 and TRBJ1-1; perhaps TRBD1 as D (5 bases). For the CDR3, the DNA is TGCGCCAGCAGTGAGTGGCAGGGAGGCACTGAAGCTTTCTTT. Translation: CASSEWQGGTEAFF.